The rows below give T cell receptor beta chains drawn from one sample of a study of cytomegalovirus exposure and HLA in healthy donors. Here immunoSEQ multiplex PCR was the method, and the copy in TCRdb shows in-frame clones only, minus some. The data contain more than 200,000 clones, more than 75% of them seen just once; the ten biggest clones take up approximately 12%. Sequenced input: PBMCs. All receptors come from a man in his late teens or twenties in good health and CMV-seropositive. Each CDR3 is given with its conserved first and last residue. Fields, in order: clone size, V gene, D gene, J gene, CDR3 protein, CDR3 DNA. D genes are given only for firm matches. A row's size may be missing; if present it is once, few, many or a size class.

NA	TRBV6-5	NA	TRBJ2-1	CASSYSRGVSYEQFF	TGTGCCAGCAGTTACTCCCGGGGAGTTAGCTATGAGCAGTTCTTC
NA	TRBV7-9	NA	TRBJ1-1	CASSWENTEAFF	TGTGCCAGCAGCTGGGAGAACACTGAAGCTTTCTTT
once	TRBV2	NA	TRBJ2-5	CASSDGAWTQYF	TGTGCCAGCAGTGATGGTGCGTGGACCCAGTACTTC
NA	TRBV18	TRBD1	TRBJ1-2	CASSPPGQNYGYTF	TGTGCCAGCTCACCACCGGGACAGAACTATGGCTACACCTTC
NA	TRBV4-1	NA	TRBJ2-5	CASSQYASDKTQYF	TGCGCCAGCAGCCAGTACGCGAGCGATAAGACCCAGTACTTC
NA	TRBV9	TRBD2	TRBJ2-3	CASSPQTSAGTDTQYF	TGTGCCAGCAGCCCACAAACTAGCGCTGGCACAGATACGCAGTATTTT
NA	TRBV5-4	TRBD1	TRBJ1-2	CASSLGAGGGYGYTF	TGTGCCAGCAGCTTGGGCGCAGGGGGCGGCTATGGCTACACCTTC
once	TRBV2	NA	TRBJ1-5	CASSREANQPQHF	TGTGCCAGCAGCCGGGAAGCGAATCAGCCCCAGCATTTT
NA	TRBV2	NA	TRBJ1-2	CASKISGGDYGYTF	TGTGCCAGCAAAATCTCAGGCGGCGACTATGGCTACACCTTC
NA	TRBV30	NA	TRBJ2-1	CALAGQNEQFF	TGTGCCTTAGCGGGACAGAATGAGCAGTTCTTC
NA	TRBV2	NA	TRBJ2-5	CASTPSRSRETQYF	TGTGCCAGCACCCCCAGCCGATCAAGAGAGACCCAGTACTTC
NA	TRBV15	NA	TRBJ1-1	CATSRVFIGQGYTEAFF	TGTGCCACCAGCAGAGTGTTCATAGGGCAGGGGTACACTGAAGCTTTCTTT
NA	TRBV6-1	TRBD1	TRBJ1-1	CASSVDRGYTEAFF	TGTGCCAGCAGTGTCGACAGGGGTTACACTGAAGCTTTCTTT
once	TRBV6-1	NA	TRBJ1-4	CASSEGAGKNEKLFF	TGTGCCAGCAGTGAAGGGGCAGGGAAAAATGAAAAACTGTTTTTT
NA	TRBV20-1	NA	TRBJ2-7	CSAYVNYEQYF	TGCAGTGCTTACGTAAACTACGAGCAGTACTTC